This T cell receptor (beta chain) was retrieved from a study of cytomegalovirus exposure and HLA in healthy donors (TCRdb year 2017). General notes on the study: An earlier analysis of roughly 500 of the donors reported roughly 300 Gb of sequence data and 95 million to 120 million unique TCR beta sequences obtained from around 170 million T cells. The study used immunosequencing to profile the T cell repertoires of several hundred subjects and linked those repertoires to cytomegalovirus serostatus. In an earlier analysis of over 550 of the donors, high-throughput TCR beta sequencing was used to judge whether each TCR beta V gene segment behaved as functional or pseudogenic. Among a few hundred genotyped donors of the cohort, an average of about 240,000 unique TCR beta nucleotide sequences were sequenced per donor, 15% to 20% of them non-productive. Donor age, sex, ethnicity and CMV serostatus were compiled together with the repertoire data. The study was designed to test whether signatures of past pathogen exposure could be identified by cataloging public T cell receptors. In a later genetic analysis, genome-wide SNP genotypes for 398 of the 666 donors were used, and that subset was treated as a discovery cohort. In a later analysis, previously published TCR beta repertoires from fewer than 750 donors were re-analyzed and high-resolution HLA genotyping was added so that TCR occurrence patterns could be studied. In addition to the first cohort of about 650 subjects, a separate validation cohort of under 150 different subjects was used. Both class I and class II loci were covered by HLA typing, at four-digit resolution. All discovery cohort repertoires had been generated using a single sequencing platform. The number of typed donors differed by locus: roughly 629-640 for A, B, C, DRB1 and DQB1; some 500 for DQA1; approximately 610 for DPA1; and some 430 for DPB1. The later analysis used no new phenotypic data to find candidate immune exposures, relying instead on TCR beta sequences and their occurrence across donors. High-throughput TCR immunosequencing, statistical association of individual TCRs with disease status, and machine learning were combined to predict cytomegalovirus infection status. Because of strong linkage in the cohort, roughly 5 DR-DQ haplotypes were treated as single units for association and clustering. Of the 300 to 450 genotyped donors, around 81% fell in the genetic ancestry cluster associated with self-reported Caucasian donors. Approximately 300 gigabases of sequencing data and 75 million to 85 million unique TCR sequences made up an early release that covered 640 HLA-typed donors. The study at large found these results: Sequencing depth was assumed to be roughly uniform across donors in the presence/absence analyses, though that assumption may not hold. The cohort was sequenced for TCR beta chains only, and without alpha or paired-chain data the features that could be detected were limited. According to a later analysis, most CMV-associated TCR beta chains appeared to be HLA-restricted, and the HLA associations seemed to be driven largely by CMV exposure. Because HLA typing was missing for some donors at each locus, association tests included only the typed subset. The authors suggested that the approach could potentially be extended to other disease states and immunological phenotypes. Around 16 rarely observed V segments, including chromosome 9 orphons, were excluded from the earlier analysis of almost 600 of the donors because counts were too low. In a later analysis, HLA-associated TCR beta chains were found to be more clonally expanded and to have lower generation probabilities than equally common non-associated chains. Assigning TCR associations to individual alleles was difficult when HLA alleles, especially DR and DQ, strongly co-occurred. The classifier was reported to diagnose cytomegalovirus status with high specificity and sensitivity in both the original and validation cohorts. Compared with the roughly 710-donor mean, donors in an Asian-associated ancestry cluster had fewer N-insertions in productive TCRs, according to a later genetic analysis. A total of some 180 TCR beta chains were listed by the study as associated with cytomegalovirus. Correlated functional status among segregating V segments might reflect linkage disequilibrium, but an unknown experimental factor could not be ruled out. A later analysis found that TCR association rates varied across HLA loci, with DRB1 alleles showing the most associated TCRs and HLA-C alleles the fewest. An association between a missense DCLRE1C variant and V-gene and J-gene trimming of TCR beta chains was found in a later genetic analysis and replicated in an independent cohort. In an earlier analysis of fewer than 750 of the donors, most TCR beta V segments were observed in productive rearrangements about 90% or about 30% of the time, broadly matching IMGT annotations. A group of highly shared sequence variants was considered likely to be a technical artifact of the sequencing pipeline. According to a later analysis, parvovirus B19, influenza, CMV and Epstein-Barr virus appeared linked to several top co-occurrence clusters. A later analysis associated some 17,000 TCR beta sequences with specific HLA alleles at a false discovery rate of 0.05. While some public TCRs were present in many individuals, most TCR sequences turned up only very rarely across donors. Immune exposure information for the cohort was limited to CMV serostatus. In vitro tests confirmed that a few of the cytomegalovirus-associated TCR beta chains recognize cytomegalovirus antigens. A further reported finding was that TCR beta sequences accurately predicted the HLA-A and HLA-B alleles for most subjects in the first cohort.

The library came from the immunoSEQ multiplex PCR assay. For the multiplex PCR, a mixture combining 60 forward primers for TCR Vbeta segments and 13 reverse primers for TCR Jbeta segments was used. A multiplex PCR assay on genomic DNA amplified the CDR3 region of rearranged TCR beta genes. On the Illumina HiSeq System, the amplified TCR beta libraries were sequenced as 87-base-pair reads. In the authors' own workflow: In a later analysis, tens of millions of unique TCR beta chains were counted across the approximately 670 repertoires, and approximately 11 million of these chains were shared by at least two donors. Raw reads were error-corrected and collapsed into unique sequences by a nearest-neighbor algorithm in which closely related sequences were merged to remove PCR and sequencing errors. To assign V, D and J gene segments, CDR3 sequences were aligned to IMGT reference sequences. For a sequence to be retained, a match of at least six nucleotides was required to both a V gene segment and a J gene segment. Rearrangements were classified as productive when the CDR3 lacked stop codons and remained in frame with V and J, and all other rearrangements were classified as non-productive. CDR3 was defined according to IMGT convention as the region running from the second conserved V-encoded cysteine to the conserved J-encoded phenylalanine. Sequences without an unambiguous match to a single V gene segment were excluded from the earlier analysis of about 630 of the donors. In an earlier analysis of some 590 of the donors, a V segment was called functional when productive rearrangements were above 56.7%, and segregating when the standard deviation between donors exceeded 5%. A statistical classification framework was developed to diagnose cytomegalovirus status using the catalog of TCR beta chain sequences. In a later analysis, V and J genes were assigned by comparing TCR nucleotide sequences against IMGT/GENE-DB human TR gene sequences. Using the TCRdist pipeline, a later analysis assigned CDR3 sequences along with most-parsimonious VDJ recombination scenarios. A later analysis defined each TCR beta chain by its CDR3 amino acid sequence plus V-gene family, and excluded reads lacking a unique V-gene family. To address suspected cross-contamination and a sequencing artifact, a later analysis removed 550 to 750 highly shared, low-generation-probability nucleotide sequences. In a later analysis, a clonal expansion index for each public chain was calculated from normalized within-repertoire ranks of inferred template counts. Generation probabilities in a later analysis came from a VDJ recombination model fitted to out-of-frame rearrangements, and those results were checked against IGoR. In a later analysis, hypergeometric tests were used to score TCR-TCR, TCR-HLA and TCR-CMV co-occurrence, with a repertoire-size bias correction applied to TCR pairs. In a later analysis, false discovery rates were estimated by permuting HLA or CMV assignments 20 times. In a later analysis, co-occurring TCRs were grouped using DBSCAN, and TCRdist sequence similarity was added for clustering within HLA-allele-positive subsets. Repertoires with fewer than 30,000 or more than 120,000 public chains were left out of co-occurrence clustering, as were about five repertoires with anomalous nucleotide sharing. TCRdb limited this immuneACCESS table to in-frame rearrangements with V and J called. A share of clones is missing; checked studies link under half to unresolved V genes, and the rest is unexplained. That table supplies the V and J calls and clone size; D and trimming were determined from the DNA. Counted in this sample were fewer than 80,000 clones; 74% of them appeared once. The top ten clones comprise over 8.5% of the sample.

A word on this clone: The specificity of this receptor is unknown. No base quality information exists; no much larger clone differs at one position.

The cohort consisted of 600 to 700 healthy bone marrow donors. At the time of sampling, all cohort members were nominally healthy, though unrecorded immune exposures were likely present. The donor was CMV seropositive and was included in the group of 250 to 350 seropositive cohort members. Every donor gave a peripheral blood sample, and the peripheral blood mononuclear cells from that sample were used for TCR beta sequencing. Genomic DNA was extracted from the blood cell samples with the Qiagen DNeasy Blood Extraction Kit. The sequenced material came from PBMCs. This clonotype originated in a woman aged 55-70 years in good health and CMV-seropositive.

The DNA reads as follows: TGTGCCAGCAGCCTCAGGACTAGCGAAACCGGGGAGCTGTTTTTT. It encodes CASSLRTSETGELFF. The V and J genes are TRBV9 and TRBJ2-2; TRBD2 fits 9 bases in the junction. There are 15 amino acids in the CDR3, from cysteine to phenylalanine inclusive. Only the CDR3 part of the read is kept: 45 bases, read in frame from the first base. The V end gives up 4 bases and the J end 5 bases, leaving 6 bases in the junction not matched to a gene. In the germline V gene, CDR1 corresponds to SGDLS and CDR2 to YYNGEE. Where the CDR3 stops, the reference TRBV9 and TRBJ2-2 genes take over; the full variable domain is DSGVTQTPKHLITATGQRVTLRCSPRSGDLSVYWYQQSLDQGLQFLIQYYNGEERAKGNILERFSAQQFPDLHSELNLSSLELGDSALYFCASSLRTSETGELFFGEGSRLTVL.